The entry below describes one TCR beta chain. Its antigen is unidentified. Some second doses came at about 4 weeks and others at about 12 weeks; these were pooled. Deletions cut 4 bases from V and 0 bases from J, with 10 bases between. The germline gives CDR1 SNHLY, CDR2 FYNNEI. CDR3 length equals 15 residues. The assay was immunoSEQ multiplex PCR, and TCRdb's table has in-frame clones only and misses some. Of roughly 80,000 clones listed, 90% are singletons. The data were taken from a study of T cell responses to AZD1222 COVID-19 vaccine. Study results and limitations: Repertoires were collected only later (after the peak T cell response had occurred). Unmutated variant regions are reportedly the target of nearly half of TCRs that are spike-specific. It should be noted that donors were predominantly white British and more often female, and clonal diversity was possibly underestimated.

J is TRBJ1-5 and V is TRBV2, with a tentative D call TRBD1 (6 bases). This clonotype was sampled from an adult who received the AZD1222 COVID-19 vaccine. The source material was peripheral blood, sampled 28 days after the second AZD1222 dose. The CDR3 spells CASSGTEFSNQPQHF. Here the CDR3 DNA reads TGTGCCAGCAGTGGGACAGAGTTTAGCAATCAGCCCCAGCATTTT.